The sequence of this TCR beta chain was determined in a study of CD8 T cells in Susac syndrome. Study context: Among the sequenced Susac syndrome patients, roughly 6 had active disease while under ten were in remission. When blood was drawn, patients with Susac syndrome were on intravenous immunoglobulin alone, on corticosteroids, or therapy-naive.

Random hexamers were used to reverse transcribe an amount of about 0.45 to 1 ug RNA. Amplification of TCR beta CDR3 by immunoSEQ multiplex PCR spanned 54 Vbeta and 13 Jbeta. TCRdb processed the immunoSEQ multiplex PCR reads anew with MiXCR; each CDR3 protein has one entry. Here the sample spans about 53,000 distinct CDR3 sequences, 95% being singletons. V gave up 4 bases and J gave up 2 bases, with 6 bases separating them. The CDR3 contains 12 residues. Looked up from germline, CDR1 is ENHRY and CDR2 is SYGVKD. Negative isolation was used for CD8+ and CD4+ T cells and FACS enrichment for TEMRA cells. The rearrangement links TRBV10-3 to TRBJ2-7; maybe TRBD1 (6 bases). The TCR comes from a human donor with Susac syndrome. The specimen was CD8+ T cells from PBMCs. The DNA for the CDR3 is TGTGCCATCAGTGGGACAGCCTACGAGCAGTACTTC. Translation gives CAISGTAYEQYF.